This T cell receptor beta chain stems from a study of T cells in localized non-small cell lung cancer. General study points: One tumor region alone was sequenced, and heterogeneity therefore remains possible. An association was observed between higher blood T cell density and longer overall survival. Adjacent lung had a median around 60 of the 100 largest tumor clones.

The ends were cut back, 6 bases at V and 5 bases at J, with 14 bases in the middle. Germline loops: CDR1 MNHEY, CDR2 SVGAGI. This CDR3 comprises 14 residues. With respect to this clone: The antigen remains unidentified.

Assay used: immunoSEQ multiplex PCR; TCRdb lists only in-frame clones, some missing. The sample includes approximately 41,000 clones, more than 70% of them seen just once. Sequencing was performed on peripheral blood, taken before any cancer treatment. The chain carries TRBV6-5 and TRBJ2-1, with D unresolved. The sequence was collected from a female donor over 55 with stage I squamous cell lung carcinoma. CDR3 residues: CASRTGGTHNEQFF. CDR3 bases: TGTGCCAGCAGGACGGGCGGAACCCACAATGAGCAGTTCTTC.